The clone carrying this T cell receptor (beta chain) was detected a few times. These data belong to a study of blood T cell repertoires in COVID-19. Unmatched junction bases numbered 10, after V lost 9 bases and J lost 0 bases. The CDR3 spans 15 residues. Germline CDR1 is WSHSY and CDR2 is SAAADI. Sequencing was performed with immunoSEQ multiplex PCR; in TCRdb, only in-frame clones are kept and a portion is missing. The sample has 90,000 to 120,000 clones; 75% to 95% are singletons. V and J are TRBV10-2 and TRBJ1-1; TRBD1 matches 7 bases. The source of this sequence is a woman aged 25 to 39 with acute or convalescent COVID-19. The sequencing input was peripheral blood. Written as DNA, the CDR3 is TGCGCCAGAAGAGGACAGGTGGCCATGAACACTGAAGCTTTCTTT. Amino acid sequence: CARRGQVAMNTEAFF.